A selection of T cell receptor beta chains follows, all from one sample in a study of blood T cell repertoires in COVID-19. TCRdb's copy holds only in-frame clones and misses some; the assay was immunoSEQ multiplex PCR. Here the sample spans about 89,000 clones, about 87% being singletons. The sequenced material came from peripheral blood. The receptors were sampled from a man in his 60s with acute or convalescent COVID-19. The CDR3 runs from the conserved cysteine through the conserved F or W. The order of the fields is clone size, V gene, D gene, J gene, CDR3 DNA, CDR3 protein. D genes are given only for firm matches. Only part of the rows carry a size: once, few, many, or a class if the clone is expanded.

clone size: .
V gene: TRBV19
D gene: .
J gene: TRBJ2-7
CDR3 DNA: TGTGCCAGTAGTATTGACGGGGTTTGGGAGCAGTACTTC
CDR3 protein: CASSIDGVWEQYF

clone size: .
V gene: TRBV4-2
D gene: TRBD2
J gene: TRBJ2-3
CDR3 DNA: TGTGCCAGCGAAGCGGGGGGGCCCGGCACAGATACGCAGTATTTT
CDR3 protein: CASEAGGPGTDTQYF

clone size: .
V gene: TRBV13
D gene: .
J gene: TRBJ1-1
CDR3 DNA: TGTGCCAGCAGCTTAAGCCAAAGGGGCACTGAAGCTTTCTTT
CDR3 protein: CASSLSQRGTEAFF

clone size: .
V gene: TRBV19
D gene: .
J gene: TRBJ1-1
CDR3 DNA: TGTGCCAGTAGATTCCCCCAGGGCGGGGGCGAAACTGAAGCTTTCTTT
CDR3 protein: CASRFPQGGGETEAFF

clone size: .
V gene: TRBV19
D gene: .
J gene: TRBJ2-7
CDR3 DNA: TGTGCCAGTAGTATAGCTGACGAGCAGTACTTC
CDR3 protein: CASSIADEQYF

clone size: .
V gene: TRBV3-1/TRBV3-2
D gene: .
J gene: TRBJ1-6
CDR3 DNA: TGTGCCAGCAGCCAAAGGGGTGGCGGTTCACCCCTCCACTTT
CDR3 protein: CASSQRGGGSPLHF

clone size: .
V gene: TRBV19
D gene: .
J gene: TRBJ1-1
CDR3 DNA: TGTGCCAGTAGTATTTTAGGGGGTAGAACCACTGAAGCTTTCTTT
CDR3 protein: CASSILGGRTTEAFF

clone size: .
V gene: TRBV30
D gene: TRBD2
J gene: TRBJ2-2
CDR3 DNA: TGTGCCTGGAGTGTACAGCGGGAGGATCGGGTCACCGGGGAGCTGTTTTTT
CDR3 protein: CAWSVQREDRVTGELFF

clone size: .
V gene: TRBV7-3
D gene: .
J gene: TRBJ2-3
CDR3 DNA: TGTGCCAGCAGCCGAGCTGGGGGCTCGAGAGATACGCAGTATTTT
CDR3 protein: CASSRAGGSRDTQYF

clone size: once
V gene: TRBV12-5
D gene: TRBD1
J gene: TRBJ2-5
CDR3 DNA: TGTGCTAGTGGTCCTGGGACAGGGGAGCGGGAGACCCAGTACTTC
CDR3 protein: CASGPGTGERETQYF

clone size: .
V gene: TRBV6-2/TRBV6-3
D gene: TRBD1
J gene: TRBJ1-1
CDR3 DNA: TGTGCCAGCAGTTACTCGCTGCGGGACAGGGAAGTTAAAGCTTTCTTT
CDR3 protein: CASSYSLRDREVKAFF

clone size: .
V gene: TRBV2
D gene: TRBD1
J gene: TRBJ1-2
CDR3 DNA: TGTGCCAGCAGTGGGGGACAGGGTGGAACTGGCTACACCTTC
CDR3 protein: CASSGGQGGTGYTF

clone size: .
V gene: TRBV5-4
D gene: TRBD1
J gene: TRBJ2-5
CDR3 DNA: TGTGCCAGCAGCTCCGACAGGGAAGAGACCCAGTACTTC
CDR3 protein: CASSSDREETQYF

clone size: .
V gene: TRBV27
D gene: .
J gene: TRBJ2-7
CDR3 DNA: TGTGCCAGCAGTTTAAAGGGCAGGGACACCTACGAGCAGTACTTC
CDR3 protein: CASSLKGRDTYEQYF

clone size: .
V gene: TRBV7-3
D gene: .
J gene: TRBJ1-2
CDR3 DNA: TGTGCCAGCAGCCTCCAACCGACGGGGGTTTCTAACTATGGCTACACCTTC
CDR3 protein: CASSLQPTGVSNYGYTF

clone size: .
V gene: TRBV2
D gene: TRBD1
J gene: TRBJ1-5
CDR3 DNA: TGTGCCAGCAGTGAACAGGGGGGCAATCAGCCCCAGCATTTT
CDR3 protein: CASSEQGGNQPQHF

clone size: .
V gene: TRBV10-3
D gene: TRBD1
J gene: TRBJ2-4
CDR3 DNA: TGTGCCATCGCCAGAACAGGGGGAGGATCCAAAAACATTCAGTACTTC
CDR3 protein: CAIARTGGGSKNIQYF

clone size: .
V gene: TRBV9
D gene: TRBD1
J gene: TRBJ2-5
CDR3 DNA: TGTGCCAGCAGCAGGGGACAGGGGGTGAGGGAGACCCAGTACTTC
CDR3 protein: CASSRGQGVRETQYF

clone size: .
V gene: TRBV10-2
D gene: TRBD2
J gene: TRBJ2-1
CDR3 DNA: TGCGCCAGCAGGGGGACTAGCGCCCACAATGAGCAGTTCTTC
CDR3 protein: CASRGTSAHNEQFF

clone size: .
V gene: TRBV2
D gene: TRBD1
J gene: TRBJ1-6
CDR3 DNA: TGTGCCAGCAGAGCTGGGACAGGGGGATATTCACCCCTCCACTTT
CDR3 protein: CASRAGTGGYSPLHF

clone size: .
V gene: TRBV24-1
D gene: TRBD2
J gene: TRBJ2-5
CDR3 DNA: TGTGCCACCAGTGATCGGACTAGCGGGAGCCCCTTCCAAGAGACCCAGTACTTC
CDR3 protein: CATSDRTSGSPFQETQYF

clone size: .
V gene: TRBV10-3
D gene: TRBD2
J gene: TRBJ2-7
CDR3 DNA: TGTGCCATCACCAAGACTAGCGGGCCCGCCTACGAGCAGTACTTC
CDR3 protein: CAITKTSGPAYEQYF

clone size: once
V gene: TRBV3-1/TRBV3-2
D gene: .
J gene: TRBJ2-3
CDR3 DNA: TGTGCCAGCAGCGACGCGGGCAGCACAGATACGCAGTATTTT
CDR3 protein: CASSDAGSTDTQYF

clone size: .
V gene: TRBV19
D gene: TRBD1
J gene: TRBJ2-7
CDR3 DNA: TGTGCCAGTAGTACCCGACAGGGGGCGTCGGAAGAGCAGTACTTC
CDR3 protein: CASSTRQGASEEQYF

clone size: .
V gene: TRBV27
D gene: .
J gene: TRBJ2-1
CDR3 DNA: TGTGCCAGCAGTACCCTCAGGGGTCGGGTCAACAATGAGCAGTTCTTC
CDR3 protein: CASSTLRGRVNNEQFF

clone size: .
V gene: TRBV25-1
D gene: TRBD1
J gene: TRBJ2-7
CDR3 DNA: TGTGCCAGCAGTCGACAGGGGGCTCGGGAGCAGTACTTC
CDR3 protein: CASSRQGAREQYF

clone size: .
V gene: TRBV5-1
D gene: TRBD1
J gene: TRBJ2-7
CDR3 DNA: TGCGCCAGCAGCGTGACAGGGGGGTACTCCTACGAGCAGTACTTC
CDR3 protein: CASSVTGGYSYEQYF

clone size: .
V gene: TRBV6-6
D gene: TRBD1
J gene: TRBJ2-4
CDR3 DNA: TGTGCCAGCAGTTACTCGACAGGGGGCGGAGGGGACATTCAGTACTTC
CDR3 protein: CASSYSTGGGGDIQYF

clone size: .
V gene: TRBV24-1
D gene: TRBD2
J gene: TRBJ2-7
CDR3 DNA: TGTGCCACCGCCGATCGGGGGGTCGAGCAGTACTTC
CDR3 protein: CATADRGVEQYF

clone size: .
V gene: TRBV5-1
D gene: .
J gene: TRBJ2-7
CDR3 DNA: TGCGCCAGCAGCCCGGAGGGATCGGCCTACGAGCAGTACTTC
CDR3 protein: CASSPEGSAYEQYF

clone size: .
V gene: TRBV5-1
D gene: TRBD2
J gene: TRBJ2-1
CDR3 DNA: TGCGCCAGCAGCTCGTCCGGTGGCGGGAGAAACTATGAGCAGTTCTTC
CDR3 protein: CASSSSGGGRNYEQFF

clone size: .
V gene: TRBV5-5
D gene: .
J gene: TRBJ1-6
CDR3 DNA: TGTGCCAGCAGCTTGGAAGACAGTAATTCACCCCTCCACTTT
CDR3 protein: CASSLEDSNSPLHF

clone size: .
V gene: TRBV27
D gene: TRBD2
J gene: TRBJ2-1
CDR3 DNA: TGTGCCAGCAGTCGTAGCGGGCCCTACAATGAGCAGTTCTTC
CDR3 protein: CASSRSGPYNEQFF

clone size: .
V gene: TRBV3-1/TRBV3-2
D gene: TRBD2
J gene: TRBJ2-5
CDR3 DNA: TGTGCCAGCAGCCCCTCACTAGCGGGAGGGCCCTCGGAGACCCAGTACTTC
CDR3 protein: CASSPSLAGGPSETQYF

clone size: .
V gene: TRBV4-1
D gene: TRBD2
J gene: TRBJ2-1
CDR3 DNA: TGCGCCAGCAGCCCTGGGGGGGTTTCCTACAATGAGCAGTTCTTC
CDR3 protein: CASSPGGVSYNEQFF